Below are 24 T cell receptor beta chains sequenced from a single sample in a study of blood T cell repertoires in COVID-19. Profiled with immunoSEQ multiplex PCR; TCRdb holds only in-frame clones, not every one. The repertoire consists of around 220,000 clones, with about 90% occurring once and the leading ten covering about 6%. The sample comprised PBMCs or T cells enriched from blood (not recorded which). The receptors come from a woman under 40 with acute COVID-19.

The genes are TRBV5-1 and TRBJ2-3; TRBD2 matches 11 bases. Losses at the gene ends were 0 bases for V and 5 bases for J; bases not matched to a gene: 2. This CDR3 spans 15 amino acids. Germline values: CDR1 SGHRS, CDR2 YFSETQ. In DNA form, the CDR3 reads TGCGCCAGCAGCTTGGTGGGACTAGCGGTAGATACGCAGTATTTT. Amino acids: CASSLVGLAVDTQYF.

The chain uses TRBV4-1 and TRBJ1-1, with 8 bases identical to TRBD1. Germline V gene lookup returns CDR1 MGHRA and CDR2 YSYEKL. This CDR3 spans 14 amino acids. Trimming removed 5 bases from V and 5 bases from J; junction bases left unmatched: 7. CDR3 loop: CASSTAGGRTEAFF. As DNA, the CDR3 is TGCGCCAGCAGCACCGCAGGGGGCAGGACTGAAGCTTTCTTT.

This clone was detected once. The chain couples TRBV19 to TRBJ1-6; TRBD1 aligns across 9 bases. Germline CDR1 and CDR2: LNHDA and SQIVND (reference sequence). CDR3 length: 14 residues. DNA for the CDR3: TGTGCAACCAAGGTGACAGGGGGTCATTCACCCCTCCACTTT. Protein sequence: CATKVTGGHSPLHF.

The V and J genes are TRBV7-3 and TRBJ1-4; D possibly corresponds to TRBD1 (6 bases). This CDR3 spans 15 amino acids. The V gene's germline CDR1 is SGHTA and CDR2 FQGTGA. The V and J ends lost 5 bases and 3 bases respectively, with 13 bases between them. The CDR3 bases are TGTGCCAGCAGCCGAACGGGGGGCCCTAATGAAAAACTGTTTTTT. Amino acids: CASSRTGGPNEKLFF.

The J gene is TRBJ2-7, the V gene TRBV27; TRBD2 aligns across 9 bases. The CDR3 runs to 15 residues. Germline CDR1 reads MNHEY; CDR2 reads SMNVEV (reference sequence). The junction had 8 bases not matched to a gene; V was cut back by 4 bases and J by 4 bases. The CDR3: CASSSRLAAHYEQYF. CDR3 DNA sequence: TGTGCCAGCAGTTCCCGACTAGCGGCACATTACGAGCAGTACTTC.

The chain carries TRBV7-6 and TRBJ2-3; 9 nucleotides agree with TRBD2. V was clipped by 4 bases and J by 2 bases; unmatched bases: 10. Germline V CDR1 and CDR2: SGHVS, FNYEAQ. The CDR3 covers 17 residues. The CDR3 DNA follows: TGTGCCAGCAGCTCATACCTAGCGGGGACGAACACAGATACGCAGTATTTT. Its translation is CASSSYLAGTNTDTQYF. Full variable domain (remainder filled in from reference TRBV7-6 and TRBJ2-3): GAGVSQSPRYKVTKRGQDVALRCDPISGHVSLYWYRQALGQGPEFLTYFNYEAQQDKSGLPNDRFSAERPEGSISTLTIQRTEQRDSAMYRCASSSYLAGTNTDTQYFGPGTRLTVL.

The chain joins TRBV4-1 to TRBJ1-2, with TRBD1 as a possible D gene (6 bases). There are 15 residues in the CDR3. Per germline, CDR1 MGHRA and CDR2 YSYEKL. The germline V and J ends were trimmed by 1 base and 0 bases, with 9 bases remaining between them. Here the CDR3 DNA reads TGCGCCAGCAGCCAAGGGACAGCATCTAACTATGGCTACACCTTC. This codes for CASSQGTASNYGYTF.

This clone was seen once. The chain uses TRBV14 and TRBJ1-2, with D unresolved. Deletions cut 3 bases from V and 0 bases from J, with 5 bases between. The CDR3 spans 13 residues. Germline lookup yields CDR1 SGHDN and CDR2 FVKESK. The CDR3: CASSHTANYGYTF. The DNA of the CDR3 is TGTGCCAGCAGCCATACAGCTAACTATGGCTACACCTTC.

This clone was observed a handful of times. V is TRBV6-1 and J is TRBJ2-2; TRBD2 agrees at 13 bases. Germline V gene sequence: CDR1 MNHNS, CDR2 SASEGT. Trimming removed 4 bases from V and 2 bases from J; junction bases left unmatched: 4. This CDR3 spans 17 amino acids. CDR3 nucleotide sequence: TGTGCCAGCAGTGTGACTAGCGGGGGGATTAACACCGGGGAGCTGTTTTTT. Translation: CASSVTSGGINTGELFF.

This clone turned up a few times. The V gene is TRBV29-1, the J gene TRBJ1-1; D unresolved. Trimming shortened V by 5 bases and J by 1 base, and 5 bases separated the two germline ends. The CDR3 extends over 11 amino acids. Germline CDR1 is SQVTM and CDR2 is ANQGSEA. DNA of the CDR3: TGCAGCGTTAATAAGAACACTGAAGCTTTCTTT. Translation gives CSVNKNTEAFF.

This clone has a handful of counts. Other DNA sequences in this specimen translate into the identical CDR3. The chain carries TRBV15 and TRBJ1-4, with D tentatively TRBD1 (6 bases). Germline lookup yields CDR1 LNHNV and CDR2 YYDKDF (reference sequence). This CDR3 comprises 16 residues. The ends were cut back, 0 bases at V and 5 bases at J, with 13 bases in the middle. CDR3 protein: CATSRDLAGENEKLFF. The CDR3 DNA follows: TGTGCCACCAGCAGAGATTTGGCAGGGGAGAATGAAAAACTGTTTTTT.

The gene calls are TRBV27 and TRBJ1-2; D may be TRBD1 (5 bases). The CDR3 runs to 12 residues. CDR1 and CDR2 from the germline V gene are MNHEY and SMNVEV (reference sequence). The V and J ends lost 4 bases and 5 bases respectively, with 8 bases between them. CDR3 sequence (DNA): TGTGCCAGCAGTTCAGGGTGGTATGGCTACACCTTC. Translation: CASSSGWYGYTF.

The chain links TRBV7-2 to TRBJ1-2; 7 bases map to TRBD1. After removal of 7 bases from V and 8 bases from J, the junction contained 13 bases not matched to a gene. Per germline, CDR1 SGHTA and CDR2 FQGNSA. The CDR3 totals 14 residues. The CDR3 spells CASTTDRVGGGYTF. DNA of the CDR3: TGTGCCAGCACCACTGACAGGGTGGGAGGCGGCTACACCTTC. The variable domain in full, completed from reference TRBV7-2 and TRBJ1-2, reads GAGVSQSPSNKVTEKGKDVELRCDPISGHTALYWYRQSLGQGLEFLIYFQGNSAPDKSGLPSDRFSAERTGGSVSTLTIQRTQQEDSAVYLCASTTDRVGGGYTFGSGTRLTVV.

V usage is TRBV11-2 and J usage is TRBJ2-7, with a possible D match to TRBD2 (6 bases). The CDR3 length is 14 residues. Germline-derived CDR1 and CDR2 are SGHAT and FQNNGV. Between the trimmed V and J ends, which lost 8 bases and 11 bases, there was a span of 25 bases. The CDR3 DNA reads TGTGCCAGCGGCACTCTAGGACTACCTTCTGAAGAGTACTTC. This codes for CASGTLGLPSEEYF.

The chain joins TRBV27 to TRBJ2-7; weak D call: TRBD1 (6 bases). V lost 5 bases and J lost 3, with 14 bases in between. Germline V gene lookup returns CDR1 MNHEY and CDR2 SMNVEV (reference sequence). The length of the CDR3 is 14 residues. The CDR3 DNA is TGTGCCAGCAGTCCCATACTGACAGGCTACGAGCAGTACTTC. It specifies CASSPILTGYEQYF.

Worth noting for this clone: A read error may account for a junction end that differs from germline. The chain links TRBV11-2 to TRBJ1-1; D may be TRBD1 (6 bases). The CDR3 sequence is 12 residues long. Germline V lookup: CDR1 SGHAT, CDR2 FQNNGV. The CDR3 DNA reads TGTGCCAGCAGCTTTGGGGACACCGAAGCTTTCTTT. Residues: CASSFGDTEAFF.

The J gene is TRBJ2-1, the V gene TRBV20-1; D unresolved. The CDR3 spans 11 residues. The germline CDR1 and CDR2 sequences are DFQATT and SNEGSKA (reference sequence). The ends were cut back, 6 bases at V and 9 bases at J, with 12 bases in the middle. The CDR3, as DNA: TGCAGTGCCCGGGTAGAGGCTGAGCAGTTCTTC. This encodes CSARVEAEQFF.

The gene calls are TRBV9 and TRBJ2-7; D may be TRBD2 (5 bases). Germline lookup yields CDR1 SGDLS and CDR2 YYNGEE. V lost 7 bases to trimming and J lost 5 bases, with 25 bases between them. There are 16 residues in the CDR3. The CDR3 sequence is CASGPGTDSLGNEQYF. In DNA, the CDR3 is TGTGCCAGCGGGCCGGGAACAGACTCTTTAGGTAACGAGCAGTACTTC.

In DNA, the CDR3 is TGTGCCAGCAGCGTATTTTTTGGGCCCCGGTATGAGCAGTTCTTC. It codes for CASSVFFGPRYEQFF. The chain combines TRBV9 with TRBJ2-1; D remains unclear. The CDR3 consists of 15 residues. Per germline, CDR1 SGDLS and CDR2 YYNGEE. Trimming left V 1 base short and J 8 bases short, with 16 bases between.

The chain links TRBV10-3 to TRBJ2-5, with 10 bases fitting TRBD2. The CDR3 is 15 amino acids. The junction had 10 bases not matched to a gene; V was cut back by 11 bases and J by 1 base. Germline V gene data show CDR1 as ENHRY and CDR2 as SYGVKD. Written as DNA, the CDR3 is TGTGCCTCTAAAGAGGGACTAGCGTTCCAAGAGACCCAGTACTTC. Residues: CASKEGLAFQETQYF.

The chain joins TRBV2 to TRBJ2-7; D unclear. The ends were cut back, 3 bases at V and 5 bases at J, with 14 bases in the middle. CDR1 is SNHLY, CDR2 FYNNEI, per germline. This CDR3 contains 14 residues. The DNA for the CDR3 is TGTGCCAGCAGTGATCGGGTGCGTGGAGACGAGCAGTACTTC. This codes for CASSDRVRGDEQYF. The variable domain in full, with the rest retrieved from reference TRBV2 and TRBJ2-7, is EPEVTQTPSHQVTQMGQEVILRCVPISNHLYFYWYRQILGQKVEFLVSFYNNEISEKSEIFDDQFSVERPDGSNFTLKIRSTKLEDSAMYFCASSDRVRGDEQYFGPGTRLTVT.

A remark on this clone: Other DNA sequences in this sample translate to the same CDR3. V usage is TRBV18 and J usage is TRBJ1-1; D is uncertain. V was pared by 4 bases and J by 0 bases, with 6 bases between. The CDR3 is 13 amino acids. The germline V gene has CDR1 KGHSH and CDR2 LQKENI. The CDR3 protein is CASSQGVNTEAFF. The DNA of the CDR3 is TGTGCCAGCTCACAGGGAGTGAACACTGAAGCTTTCTTT.

The V call is TRBV11-2, the J call TRBJ1-3; TRBD1 matches at 10 bases. Trimming cost V 3 bases and J 9 bases; bases outside gene matches: 8. The germline V gene has CDR1 SGHAT and CDR2 FQNNGV. CDR3 length: 15 residues. CDR3 in DNA: TGTGCCAGCAGCTTTACGACAGGGGGCAGAGGCACCATATATTTT. It translates to CASSFTTGGRGTIYF. Variable domain in full (rest from reference TRBV11-2 and TRBJ1-3): EAGVAQSPRYKIIEKRQSVAFWCNPISGHATLYWYQQILGQGPKLLIQFQNNGVVDDSQLPKDRFSAERLKGVDSTLKIQPAKLEDSAVYLCASSFTTGGRGTIYFGEGSWLTVV.

The genes are TRBV19 and TRBJ2-7, with 7 bases that match TRBD1. The CDR3 is 15 amino acids. V lost 4 bases, J lost 0 bases, and 6 bases stayed unmatched. Germline lookup yields CDR1 LNHDA and CDR2 SQIVND (reference sequence). The CDR3 nucleotides are TGTGCCAGTAGTACCCGGACAGGAAGCTCCTACGAGCAGTACTTC. As protein: CASSTRTGSSYEQYF.